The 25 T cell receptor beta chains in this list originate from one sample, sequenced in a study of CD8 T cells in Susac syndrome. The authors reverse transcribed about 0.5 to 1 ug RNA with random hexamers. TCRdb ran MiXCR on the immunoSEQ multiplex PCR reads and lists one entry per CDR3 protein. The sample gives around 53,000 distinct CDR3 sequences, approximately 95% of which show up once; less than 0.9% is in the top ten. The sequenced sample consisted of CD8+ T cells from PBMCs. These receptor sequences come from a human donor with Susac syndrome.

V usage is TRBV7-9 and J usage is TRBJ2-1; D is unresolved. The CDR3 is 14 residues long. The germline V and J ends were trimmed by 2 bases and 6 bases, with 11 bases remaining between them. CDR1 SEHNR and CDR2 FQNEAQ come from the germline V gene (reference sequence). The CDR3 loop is CASSLPATPNEQFF. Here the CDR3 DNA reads TGTGCCAGCAGCTTACCGGCGACACCCAATGAGCAGTTCTTC.

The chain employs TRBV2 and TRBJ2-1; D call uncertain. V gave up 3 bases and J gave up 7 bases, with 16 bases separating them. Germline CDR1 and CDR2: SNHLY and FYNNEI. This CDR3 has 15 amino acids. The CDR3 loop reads CASSEFSSLVNEQFF. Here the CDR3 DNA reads TGTGCCAGCAGTGAGTTTAGCTCTTTGGTGAATGAGCAGTTCTTC.

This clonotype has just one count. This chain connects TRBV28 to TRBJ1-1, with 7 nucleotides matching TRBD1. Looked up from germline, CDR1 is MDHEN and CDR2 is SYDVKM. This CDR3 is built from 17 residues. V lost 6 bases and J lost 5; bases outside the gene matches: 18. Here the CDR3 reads CASSWGLNQRGQTEAFF. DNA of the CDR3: TGTGCCAGCAGCTGGGGACTTAACCAAAGGGGGCAGACTGAAGCTTTCTTT.

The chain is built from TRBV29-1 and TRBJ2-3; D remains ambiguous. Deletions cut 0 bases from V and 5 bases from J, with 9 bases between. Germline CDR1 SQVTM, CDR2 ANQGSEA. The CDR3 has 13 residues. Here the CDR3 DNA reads TGCAGCGTTGAAGATCGGACCGAAGATACGCAGTATTTT. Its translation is CSVEDRTEDTQYF.

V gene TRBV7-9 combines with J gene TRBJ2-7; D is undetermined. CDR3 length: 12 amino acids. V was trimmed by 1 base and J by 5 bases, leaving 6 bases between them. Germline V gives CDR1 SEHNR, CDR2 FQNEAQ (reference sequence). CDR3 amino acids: CASSLDPNEQYF. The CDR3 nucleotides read TGTGCCAGCAGCTTAGACCCCAACGAGCAGTACTTC. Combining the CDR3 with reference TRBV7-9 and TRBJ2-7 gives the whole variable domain DTGVSQNPRHKITKRGQNVTFRCDPISEHNRLYWYRQTLGQGPEFLTYFQNEAQLEKSRLLSDRFSAERPKGSFSTLEIQRTEQGDSAMYLCASSLDPNEQYFGPGTRLTVT.

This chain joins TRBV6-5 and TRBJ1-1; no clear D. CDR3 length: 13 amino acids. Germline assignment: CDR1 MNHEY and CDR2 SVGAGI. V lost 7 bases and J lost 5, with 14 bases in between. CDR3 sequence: CASTSDLATEAFF. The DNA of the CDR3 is TGTGCCAGCACCTCGGACTTAGCGACTGAAGCTTTCTTT.

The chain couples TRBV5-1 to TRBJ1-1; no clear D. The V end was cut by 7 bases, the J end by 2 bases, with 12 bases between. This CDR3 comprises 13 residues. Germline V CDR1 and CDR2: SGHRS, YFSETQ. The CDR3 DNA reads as TGCGCCAGCTCAGCCGACTCAAACACTGAAGCTTTCTTT. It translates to CASSADSNTEAFF.

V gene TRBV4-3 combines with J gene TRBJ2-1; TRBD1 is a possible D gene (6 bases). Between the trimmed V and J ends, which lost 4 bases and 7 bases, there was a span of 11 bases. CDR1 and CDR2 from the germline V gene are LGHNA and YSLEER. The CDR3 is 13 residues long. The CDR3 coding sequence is TGCGCCAGCAGCCGAAACAGGGCTAATGAGCAGTTCTTC. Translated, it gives CASSRNRANEQFF.

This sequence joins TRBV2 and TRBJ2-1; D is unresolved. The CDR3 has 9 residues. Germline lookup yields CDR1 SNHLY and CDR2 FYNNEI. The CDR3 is CVVYNEQFF. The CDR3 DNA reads TGTGTAGTATACAATGAGCAGTTCTTC.

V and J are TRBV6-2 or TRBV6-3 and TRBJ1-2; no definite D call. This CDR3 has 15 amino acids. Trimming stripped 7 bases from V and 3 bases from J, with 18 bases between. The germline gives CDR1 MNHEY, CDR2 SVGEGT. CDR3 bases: TGTGCCAGCATGAGGAAAGGGCTAGACTACTATGGCTACACCTTC. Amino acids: CASMRKGLDYYGYTF.

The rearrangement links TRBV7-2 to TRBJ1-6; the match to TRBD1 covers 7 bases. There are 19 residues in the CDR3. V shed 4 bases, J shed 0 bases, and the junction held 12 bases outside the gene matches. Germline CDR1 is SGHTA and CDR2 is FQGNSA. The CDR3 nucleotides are TGTGCCAGCAGCTCTCCAGGACAGGTCGTTCGCTCCTATAATTCACCCCTCCACTTT. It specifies CASSSPGQVVRSYNSPLHF. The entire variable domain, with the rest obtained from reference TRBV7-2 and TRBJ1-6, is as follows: GAGVSQSPSNKVTEKGKDVELRCDPISGHTALYWYRQSLGQGLEFLIYFQGNSAPDKSGLPSDRFSAERTGGSVSTLTIQRTQQEDSAVYLCASSSPGQVVRSYNSPLHFGNGTRLTVT.

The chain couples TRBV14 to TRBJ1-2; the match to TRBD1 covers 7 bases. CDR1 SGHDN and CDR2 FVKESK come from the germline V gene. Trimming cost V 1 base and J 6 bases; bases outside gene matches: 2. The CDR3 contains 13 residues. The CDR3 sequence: CASSQGTGDGYTF. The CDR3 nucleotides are TGTGCCAGCAGCCAAGGTACAGGGGATGGCTACACCTTC.

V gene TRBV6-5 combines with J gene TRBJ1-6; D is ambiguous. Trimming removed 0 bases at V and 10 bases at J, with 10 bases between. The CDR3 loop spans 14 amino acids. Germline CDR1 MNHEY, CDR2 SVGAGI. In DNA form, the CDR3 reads TGTGCCAGCAGTTACTCGGAAACGGGCTCACCCCTCCACTTT. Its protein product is CASSYSETGSPLHF.

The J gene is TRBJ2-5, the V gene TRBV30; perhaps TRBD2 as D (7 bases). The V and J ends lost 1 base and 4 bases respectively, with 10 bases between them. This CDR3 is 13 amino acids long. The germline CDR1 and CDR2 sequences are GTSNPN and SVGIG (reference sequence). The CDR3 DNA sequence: TGTGCCTGGAGTGGCGGGGGCACAGAGACCCAGTACTTC. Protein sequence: CAWSGGGTETQYF.

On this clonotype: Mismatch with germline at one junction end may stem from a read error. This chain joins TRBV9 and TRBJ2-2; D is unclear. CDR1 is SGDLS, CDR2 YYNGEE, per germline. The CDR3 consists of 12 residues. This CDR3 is CASSVGTGELFF. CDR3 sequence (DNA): TGTGCCAGCAGCGTAGGGACCGGTGAGCTGTTTTTT.

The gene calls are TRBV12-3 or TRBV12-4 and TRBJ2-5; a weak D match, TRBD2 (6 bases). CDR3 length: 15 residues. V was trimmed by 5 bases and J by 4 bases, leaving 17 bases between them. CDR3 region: CASSPPVAGLETQYF. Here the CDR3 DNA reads TGTGCCAGCAGTCCCCCTGTCGCGGGGCTAGAGACCCAGTACTTC.

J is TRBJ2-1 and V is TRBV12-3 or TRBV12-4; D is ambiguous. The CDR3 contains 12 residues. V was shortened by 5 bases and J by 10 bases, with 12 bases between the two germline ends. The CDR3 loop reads CASSQALGEQFF. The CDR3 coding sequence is TGTGCCAGCAGTCAGGCGCTTGGGGAGCAGTTCTTC.

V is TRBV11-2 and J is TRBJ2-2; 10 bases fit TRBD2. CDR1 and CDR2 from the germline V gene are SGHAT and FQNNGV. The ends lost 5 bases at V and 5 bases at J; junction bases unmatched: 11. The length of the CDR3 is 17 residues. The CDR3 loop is CASSQPTSGARTGELFF. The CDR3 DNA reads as TGTGCCAGCAGCCAACCCACTAGCGGGGCACGGACCGGGGAGCTGTTTTTT.

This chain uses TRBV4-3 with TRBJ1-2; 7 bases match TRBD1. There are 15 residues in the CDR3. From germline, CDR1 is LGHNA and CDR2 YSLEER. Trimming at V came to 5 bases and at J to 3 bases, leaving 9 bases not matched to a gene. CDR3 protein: CASSYSPQGDYGYTF. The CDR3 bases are TGCGCCAGCAGCTACAGCCCCCAGGGGGACTATGGCTACACCTTC.

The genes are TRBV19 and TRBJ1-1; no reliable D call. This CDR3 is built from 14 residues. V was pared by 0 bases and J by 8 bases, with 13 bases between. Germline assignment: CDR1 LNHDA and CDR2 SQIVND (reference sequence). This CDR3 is CASSIDREWEEAFF. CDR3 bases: TGTGCCAGTAGTATAGATCGAGAGTGGGAGGAAGCTTTCTTT.

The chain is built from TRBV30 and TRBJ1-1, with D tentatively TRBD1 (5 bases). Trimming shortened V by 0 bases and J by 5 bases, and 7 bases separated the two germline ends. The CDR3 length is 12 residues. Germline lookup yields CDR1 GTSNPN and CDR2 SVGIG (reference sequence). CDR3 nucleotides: TGTGCCTGGAGTGTAGGGGTTACTGAAGCTTTCTTT. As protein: CAWSVGVTEAFF.

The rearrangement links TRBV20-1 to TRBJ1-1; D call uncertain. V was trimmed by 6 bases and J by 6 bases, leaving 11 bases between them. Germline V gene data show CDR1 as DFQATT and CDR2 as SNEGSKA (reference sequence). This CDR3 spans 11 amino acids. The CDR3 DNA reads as TGCAGTGCGCGGACTTTAGCTGAAGCTTTCTTT. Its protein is CSARTLAEAFF.

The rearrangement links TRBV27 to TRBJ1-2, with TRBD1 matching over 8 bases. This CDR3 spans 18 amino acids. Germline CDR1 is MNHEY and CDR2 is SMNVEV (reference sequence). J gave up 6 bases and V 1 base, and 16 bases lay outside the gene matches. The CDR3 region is CASSLYSRTGTVIHGYTF. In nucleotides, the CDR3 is TGTGCCAGCAGTTTATACTCCCGGACAGGGACCGTCATCCATGGCTACACCTTC.

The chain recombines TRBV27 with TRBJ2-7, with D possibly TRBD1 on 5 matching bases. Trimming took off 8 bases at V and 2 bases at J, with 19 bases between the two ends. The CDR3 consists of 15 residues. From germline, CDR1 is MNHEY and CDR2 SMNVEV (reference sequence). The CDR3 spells CASSYSPGSAYEQYF. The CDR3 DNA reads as TGTGCCAGCTCCTACTCTCCAGGGTCAGCCTACGAGCAGTACTTC.

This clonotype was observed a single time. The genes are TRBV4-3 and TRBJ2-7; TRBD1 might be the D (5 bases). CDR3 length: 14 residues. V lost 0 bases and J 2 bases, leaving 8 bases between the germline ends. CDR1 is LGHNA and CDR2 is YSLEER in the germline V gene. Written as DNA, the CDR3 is TGCGCCAGCAGCCAAGATAGGGGCCCCTACGAGCAGTACTTC. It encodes CASSQDRGPYEQYF.